This T cell receptor (beta chain) was sequenced in a study of T cell responses to AZD1222 COVID-19 vaccine. Only in-frame clones appear in the TCRdb table, and some are missing; sequencing was by immunoSEQ multiplex PCR. Seen here are about 140,000 clones, 80% to 95% observed once, and the top ten hold about 1.5%. This CDR3 comprises 15 residues. After removal of 6 bases from V and 3 bases from J, the junction contained 13 bases not matched to a gene. Germline V gene data show CDR1 as SQVTM and CDR2 as ANQGSEA. This receptor was obtained from an adult in good health. The input for sequencing was peripheral blood, taken on day 0 of AZD1222 vaccination. The chain recombines TRBV29-1 with TRBJ2-5; 7 positions match TRBD2. This CDR3 reads CSVTPDPSGKETQYF. The CDR3 DNA reads as TGCAGCGTAACCCCCGACCCTAGCGGAAAAGAGACCCAGTACTTC.